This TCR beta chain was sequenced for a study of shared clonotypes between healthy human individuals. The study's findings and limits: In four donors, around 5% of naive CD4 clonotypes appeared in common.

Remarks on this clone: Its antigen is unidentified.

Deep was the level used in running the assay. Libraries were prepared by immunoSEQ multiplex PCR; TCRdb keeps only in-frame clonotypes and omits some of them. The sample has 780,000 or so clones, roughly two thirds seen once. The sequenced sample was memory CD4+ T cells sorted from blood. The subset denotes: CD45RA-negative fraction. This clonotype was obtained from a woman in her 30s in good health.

The CDR3: CASSEEGGGNTGELFF. In DNA, the CDR3 is TGTGCCAGCAGTGAAGAAGGAGGGGGCAACACCGGGGAGCTGTTTTTT. The chain joins TRBV2 to TRBJ2-2; the D gene is possibly TRBD1 (7 bases). The CDR3 runs 16 residues. Deletions cut 1 base from V and 2 bases from J, with 11 bases between. Per germline, CDR1 SNHLY and CDR2 FYNNEI.